A single sample is the source of the 6 T cell receptor beta chains below, sequenced in a study of CD8 T cells in Susac syndrome. Reverse transcription of roughly 0.45 to 1 ug RNA was carried out with random hexamers. MiXCR, run by TCRdb on the immunoSEQ multiplex PCR reads, gives a single entry per CDR3 protein. The sample lists about 210,000 distinct CDR3 sequences, 85% to 95% occurring once. Sequencing was carried out using CD4+ T cells from PBMCs. The receptors originated from a human donor in good health.

The V call is TRBV20-1, the J call TRBJ1-2, with TRBD1 as a possible D gene (5 bases). V shed 6 bases and J shed 3 bases, with 11 bases lying between them. The V gene's germline CDR1 is DFQATT and CDR2 SNEGSKA (reference sequence). This CDR3 has 12 residues. The CDR3 DNA is TGCAGTGCCCCTCGGGGGGACTATGGCTACACCTTC. Protein sequence: CSAPRGDYGYTF.

The chain carries TRBV7-2 and TRBJ2-5; D might be TRBD1 (5 bases). The CDR3 has 14 residues. The V and J ends lost 1 base and 4 bases respectively, with 10 bases between them. The germline V gene encodes CDR1 SGHTA and CDR2 FQGNSA. The chain's CDR3 is CASSLVVRAETQYF. CDR3 bases: TGTGCCAGCAGCTTAGTGGTCAGGGCAGAGACCCAGTACTTC.

This chain uses TRBV29-1 with TRBJ2-1, with 8 bases matching TRBD2. J was trimmed by 4 bases and V by 3 bases; bases with no gene match: 8. Germline V gene lookup returns CDR1 SQVTM and CDR2 ANQGSEA. The CDR3 sequence is 15 residues long. CDR3 nucleotides: TGCAGCGTTGAGGGGCCCGGGACTAGGTACAATGAGCAGTTCTTC. This sequence encodes CSVEGPGTRYNEQFF.

The chain uses TRBV29-1 and TRBJ1-2; the D gene is possibly TRBD1 (5 bases). Trimming removed 4 bases from V and 4 bases from J, with 10 bases in between. This CDR3 is 12 amino acids long. Germline values: CDR1 SQVTM, CDR2 ANQGSEA. CDR3 DNA sequence: TGCAGCGTTGTAGAGGGGCTCTATGGCTACACCTTC. Translated: CSVVEGLYGYTF.

This clonotype has more than one count but fewer than ten. The genes are TRBV28 and TRBJ1-5; D remains ambiguous. This CDR3 region has 11 residues. V lost 4 bases and J 5 bases, leaving 3 bases between the germline ends. Germline V gene data show CDR1 as MDHEN and CDR2 as SYDVKM. This chain's CDR3 is CASSSDQPQHF. For the CDR3, the DNA is TGTGCCAGCAGTTCTGATCAGCCCCAGCATTTT.

This clonotype was detected once. J is TRBJ1-1 and V is TRBV19, with 8 bases lining up with TRBD1. Germline V lookup: CDR1 LNHDA, CDR2 SQIVND (reference sequence). Trimming at V came to 7 bases and at J to 7 bases, leaving 2 bases not matched to a gene. This CDR3 spans 11 amino acids. The CDR3 spells CASTTGGEAFF. DNA of the CDR3: TGTGCCAGTACAACAGGGGGTGAAGCTTTCTTT.